The 6 T cell receptor beta chains in this list originate from one sample, sequenced in a study of blood T cell repertoires in COVID-19. Sequencing used immunoSEQ multiplex PCR; TCRdb keeps in-frame clones, though not all of them. Of 55,000 to 65,000 clones in the sample, 89% were seen once. Sequencing was performed on peripheral blood. Receptors were obtained from a woman aged 60 to 75 with active COVID-19.

The V gene is TRBV18, the J gene TRBJ1-5; D is possibly TRBD1 (6 bases). The CDR3 extends over 12 amino acids. CDR1 is KGHSH and CDR2 is LQKENI in the germline V gene. V lost 1 base and J lost 15, with 13 bases in between. The CDR3 sequence is CASSPQRGGVHF. CDR3 in DNA: TGTGCCAGCTCACCACAGAGGGGGGGTGTGCATTTT. The variable domain in full, completed from reference TRBV18 and TRBJ1-5, reads NAGVMQNPRHLVRRRGQEARLRCSPMKGHSHVYWYRQLPEEGLKFMVYLQKENIIDESGMPKERFSAEFPKEGPSILRIQQVVRGDSAAYFCASSPQRGGVHFGDGTRLSIL.

This chain links TRBV11-2 with TRBJ2-7; D may be TRBD2 (5 bases). V lost 6 bases to trimming and J lost 2 bases, with 11 bases between them. The V gene's germline CDR1 is SGHAT and CDR2 FQNNGV. The CDR3 runs 13 residues. The CDR3: CASRGSGTYEQYF. The CDR3 DNA follows: TGTGCCAGCAGGGGGAGCGGAACCTACGAGCAGTACTTC.

The genes are TRBV21-1 and TRBJ2-5; the table gives TRBD1 as D, unverified against the DNA. TRBV21-1 counts as a pseudogene. The CDR3 runs 15 residues. In DNA, the CDR3 is TGTGCCAGCAGCAAAGCAGGGGGCGCCCAAGAGACCCAGTACTTC. Its translation: CASSKAGGAQETQYF.

The chain combines TRBV7-6 with TRBJ1-1; D is unclear. The CDR3 has 13 amino acids. Germline CDR1 and CDR2: SGHVS and FNYEAQ. The V end lost 1 base, the J end lost 1 base, and 4 bases lay between the germline ends. CDR3: CASSLGANTEAFF. In nucleotides, the CDR3 is TGTGCCAGCAGCTTAGGGGCGAACACTGAAGCTTTCTTT.

This clone showed up just a few times. This chain connects TRBV5-1 to TRBJ2-7; D may be TRBD1 (5 bases). This CDR3 region has 14 residues. The V gene lost 0 bases and the J gene lost 1 base, with 8 bases spanning the gap. Germline V gives CDR1 SGHRS, CDR2 YFSETQ. The CDR3 reads CASSLGDSSYEQYF. For the CDR3, the DNA is TGCGCCAGCAGCTTGGGCGACAGTTCCTACGAGCAGTACTTC.

This clone appeared a few times. The chain recombines TRBV6-5 with TRBJ1-2, with TRBD1 identical over 12 bases. J gave up 13 bases and V 9 bases, and 15 bases lay outside the gene matches. The CDR3 consists of 14 residues. Germline CDR1 reads MNHEY; CDR2 reads SVGAGI. CDR3 region: CASQDAGTGGVSTF. The CDR3 DNA reads as TGTGCCAGTCAAGACGCCGGGACAGGGGGCGTAAGCACCTTC.